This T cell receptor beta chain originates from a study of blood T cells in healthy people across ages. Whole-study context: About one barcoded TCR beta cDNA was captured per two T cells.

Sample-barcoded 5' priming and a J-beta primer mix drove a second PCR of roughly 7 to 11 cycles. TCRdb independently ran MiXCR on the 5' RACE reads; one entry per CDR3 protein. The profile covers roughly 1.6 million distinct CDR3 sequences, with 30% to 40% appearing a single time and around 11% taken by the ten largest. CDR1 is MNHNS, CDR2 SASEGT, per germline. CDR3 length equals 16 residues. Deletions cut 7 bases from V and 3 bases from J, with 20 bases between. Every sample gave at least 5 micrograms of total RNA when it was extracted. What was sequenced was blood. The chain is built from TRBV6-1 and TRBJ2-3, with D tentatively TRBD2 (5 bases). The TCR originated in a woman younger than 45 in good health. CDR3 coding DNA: TGTGCCAGCACCCCGCTTATAGCGTTGATAACAGATACGCAGTATTTT. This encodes CASTPLIALITDTQYF.